The 18 T cell receptor beta chains below all came from one sample that was sequenced in a study of cytomegalovirus exposure and HLA in healthy donors. 13 Jbeta primers and 60 Vbeta primers were used for the PCR. TCRdb keeps only in-frame clones here, not all; method: immunoSEQ multiplex PCR. The sample holds approximately 210,000 clones, 75% to 80% seen once. The specimen sequenced was PBMCs. The receptors were sampled from a male donor in good health and CMV-seronegative.

Details on this clone: The same CDR3 also results from other DNA sequences found in this sample. The chain uses TRBV11-3 and TRBJ2-7; 10 bases agree with TRBD1. V dropped 5 bases and J dropped 7; count of bases not matched to a gene: 8. Germline CDR1 SGHNT, CDR2 YENEEA. The CDR3 is made up of 14 amino acids. The CDR3 DNA reads TGTGCCAGCAGCCTTGGGACAGGGGTAGATGAGCAGTACTTC. Translating it yields CASSLGTGVDEQYF.

The V gene is TRBV7-9, the J gene TRBJ2-1; 7 bases are a match to TRBD1. This CDR3 has 16 amino acids. Germline V gene sequence: CDR1 SEHNR, CDR2 FQNEAQ (reference sequence). Trimming took 5 bases from V and 5 from J; bases not matched to a gene: 12. DNA for the CDR3: TGTGCCAGCAGCCCCCGACAGGGCCCTGATGACAATGAGCAGTTCTTC. It yields the protein CASSPRQGPDDNEQFF.

The V gene is TRBV15, the J gene TRBJ2-1; D is possibly TRBD2 (6 bases). Germline lookup yields CDR1 LNHNV and CDR2 YYDKDF (reference sequence). V lost 6 bases, J lost 3 bases, and 21 bases lay in between. There are 17 residues in the CDR3. The CDR3 DNA reads as TGTGCCACCAGGTCCGCTAGCGACCCCCACCACTACAATGAGCAGTTCTTC. Protein sequence: CATRSASDPHHYNEQFF.

The V gene is TRBV25-1, the J gene TRBJ2-7; D may be TRBD2 (7 bases). The V end lost 7 bases, the J end lost 1 base, and 14 bases lay between the germline ends. Germline V CDR1 and CDR2: MGHDK, SYGVNS. CDR3 length: 14 residues. The chain's CDR3 is CASTSGTGSYEQYF. The CDR3 DNA is TGTGCCAGCACTAGCGGAACAGGGTCCTACGAGCAGTACTTC.

CDR3 amino acids: CASTPNRQGSGSPLHF. The CDR3 DNA follows: TGTGCCAGCACGCCGAATAGACAGGGGTCGGGATCACCCCTCCACTTT. The rearrangement uses TRBV7-2 and TRBJ1-6; 8 bases fit TRBD1. The CDR3 has 16 residues. Losses at the gene ends were 7 bases for V and 10 bases for J; bases not matched to a gene: 15. CDR1 and CDR2 (germline): SGHTA, FQGNSA.

This sequence joins TRBV6-5 and TRBJ1-4; 7 bases are shared with TRBD1. The CDR3 spans 12 residues. The ends lost 8 bases at V and 8 bases at J; junction bases unmatched: 5. CDR1 MNHEY and CDR2 SVGAGI come from the germline V gene. This CDR3 reads CASGRQGEKLFF. DNA for the CDR3: TGTGCCAGCGGCCGACAGGGCGAAAAACTGTTTTTT.

As regards this clone: This sample includes further DNA sequences coding for the same CDR3. V usage is TRBV27 and J usage is TRBJ2-7; D is ambiguous. V gave up 0 bases and J gave up 4 bases, with 7 bases separating them. The CDR3 is 13 residues long. The V gene's germline CDR1 is MNHEY and CDR2 SMNVEV (reference sequence). The CDR3 DNA is TGTGCCAGCAGTTTATCAGGAGTTTACGAGCAGTACTTC. Residues: CASSLSGVYEQYF.

This clone was seen a few times. The CDR3 DNA is TGTGCCAGCAGCCCTGAGTCGGCCAGGGGTGGCACTGAAGCTTTCTTT. Residues: CASSPESARGGTEAFF. The rearrangement links TRBV7-3 to TRBJ1-1; D might be TRBD1 (6 bases). The CDR3 totals 16 residues. The germline V and J ends were trimmed by 5 bases and 4 bases, with 20 bases remaining between them. Germline CDR1 and CDR2: SGHTA and FQGTGA.

The J gene is TRBJ2-5, the V gene TRBV7-9, with 11 bases matching TRBD1. V gave up 5 bases and J gave up 5 bases; unmatched junction bases: 10. CDR1 and CDR2 from the germline V gene are SEHNR and FQNEAQ (reference sequence). The CDR3 has 16 amino acids. In DNA form, the CDR3 reads TGTGCCAGCAGCCTATCTGGGACAGGGGGTTCGGAGACCCAGTACTTC. This translates into CASSLSGTGGSETQYF.

A single count supports this clone. The V call is TRBV6-5, the J call TRBJ1-3, with D perhaps TRBD1 (5 bases). This CDR3 region has 15 residues. Trimming shortened V by 5 bases and J by 1 base, and 12 bases separated the two germline ends. Germline CDR1 is MNHEY and CDR2 is SVGAGI. CDR3 nucleotides: TGTGCCAGCAGTGCGGGGACGCCTTCTGGAAACACCATATATTTT. Translated: CASSAGTPSGNTIYF.

The gene calls are TRBV28 and TRBJ1-1; the D is unclear. This CDR3 has 16 residues. The germline V and J ends were trimmed by 3 bases and 4 bases, with 18 bases remaining between them. Germline V gene data show CDR1 as MDHEN and CDR2 as SYDVKM. As DNA, the CDR3 is TGTGCCAGCAGTTTTGTTCAGTCTTACCGAGGCACTGAAGCTTTCTTT. Its translation is CASSFVQSYRGTEAFF. Variable domain in full (rest from reference TRBV28 and TRBJ1-1): DVKVTQSSRYLVKRTGEKVFLECVQDMDHENMFWYRQDPGLGLRLIYFSYDVKMKEKGDIPEGYSVSREKKERFSLILESASTNQTSMYLCASSFVQSYRGTEAFFGQGTRLTVV.

This chain links TRBV6-1 with TRBJ2-5; possible D gene TRBD1, 6 bases. CDR3 length: 12 amino acids. The germline V gene has CDR1 MNHNS and CDR2 SASEGT. Trimming removed 8 bases at V and 1 base at J, with 8 bases between. This CDR3 reads CASWDIQETQYF. CDR3 sequence (DNA): TGTGCCAGCTGGGACATCCAAGAGACCCAGTACTTC.

The genes are TRBV5-8 and TRBJ2-3; the D gene is possibly TRBD2 (5 bases). The CDR3 is 12 amino acids. Trimming left V 2 bases short and J 10 bases short, with 11 bases between. Germline assignment: CDR1 SGHTS and CDR2 YDEGEE. CDR3 sequence: CASSFGGRAQYF. The CDR3 DNA sequence: TGTGCCAGCAGCTTTGGCGGGCGTGCGCAGTATTTT.

This chain joins TRBV4-3 and TRBJ2-7; possible D gene TRBD1, 6 bases. Trimming cost V 1 base and J 3 bases, with 13 bases left between them. The germline V gene has CDR1 LGHNA and CDR2 YSLEER. The CDR3 length is 15 residues. This chain's CDR3 is CASSQGLGDNYEQYF. CDR3 DNA sequence: TGCGCCAGCAGCCAAGGTCTCGGGGACAACTACGAGCAGTACTTC.

CDR3 in DNA: TGTGCCAGCAGCCCCCGGGGGGGGGCTGAAGCTTTCTTT. Its translation: CASSPRGGAEAFF. V is TRBV6-1 and J is TRBJ1-1, with D tentatively TRBD1 (5 bases). CDR3 length: 13 residues. The V gene's germline CDR1 is MNHNS and CDR2 SASEGT. V was clipped by 6 bases and J by 6 bases, with 14 bases between them.

This clone occurred a few times. This chain's CDR3 is CSVIQAATEAFF. Here the CDR3 DNA reads TGCAGCGTTATTCAGGCAGCTACTGAAGCTTTCTTT. The chain recombines TRBV29-1 with TRBJ1-1; D not resolved. Germline V CDR1 and CDR2: SQVTM, ANQGSEA. V was clipped by 5 bases and J by 5 bases, with 12 bases between them. The CDR3 has 12 residues.

The J gene is TRBJ1-4, the V gene TRBV6-1, with D tentatively TRBD1 (5 bases). V was pared by 4 bases and J by 8 bases, with 23 bases between. Germline V gene lookup returns CDR1 MNHNS and CDR2 SASEGT. The CDR3 contains 17 residues. In DNA form, the CDR3 reads TGTGCCAGCAGTGGAGACAGATACAATCGGTCACGGGAAAAACTGTTTTTT. Protein: CASSGDRYNRSREKLFF.

As for this clone: Other DNA sequences in the sample encode the same CDR3. The chain's CDR3 is CASSLTGGGETQYF. Here the CDR3 DNA reads TGTGCCAGCAGCTTAACTGGAGGGGGCGAGACCCAGTACTTC. The chain employs TRBV7-3 and TRBJ2-5; the D gene is possibly TRBD1 (7 bases). The ends were cut back, 0 bases at V and 5 bases at J, with 10 bases in the middle. The CDR3 loop spans 14 amino acids. The germline V gene encodes CDR1 SGHTA and CDR2 FQGTGA.